This T cell receptor beta chain was found in a study of T cell changes during pregnancy in multiple sclerosis. Produced via immunoSEQ multiplex PCR; TCRdb's table is partial and in-frame only. The sample comprises 90,000 to 100,000 clones, 80% to 95% of which are singletons, and 4.3% rests with the top ten. Germline CDR1 reads LNHDA; CDR2 reads SQIVND (reference sequence). Trimming cost V 2 bases and J 1 base, with 8 bases left between them. CDR3 length: 15 amino acids. The V gene is TRBV19, the J gene TRBJ2-2; the D gene is possibly TRBD1 (5 bases). The specimen was peripheral blood, collected in the first trimester of pregnancy. The receptor's source is a female donor with multiple sclerosis, enrolled in a pregnancy study. CDR3 in DNA: TGTGCCAGTAGTATAACCCAGGGGAACACCGGGGAGCTGTTTTTT. It encodes CASSITQGNTGELFF. The full variable domain, completed using reference TRBV19 and TRBJ2-2, is DGGITQSPKYLFRKEGQNVTLSCEQNLNHDAMYWYRQDPGQGLRLIYYSQIVNDFQKGDIAEGYSVSREKKESFPLTVTSAQKNPTAFYLCASSITQGNTGELFFGEGSRLTVL.